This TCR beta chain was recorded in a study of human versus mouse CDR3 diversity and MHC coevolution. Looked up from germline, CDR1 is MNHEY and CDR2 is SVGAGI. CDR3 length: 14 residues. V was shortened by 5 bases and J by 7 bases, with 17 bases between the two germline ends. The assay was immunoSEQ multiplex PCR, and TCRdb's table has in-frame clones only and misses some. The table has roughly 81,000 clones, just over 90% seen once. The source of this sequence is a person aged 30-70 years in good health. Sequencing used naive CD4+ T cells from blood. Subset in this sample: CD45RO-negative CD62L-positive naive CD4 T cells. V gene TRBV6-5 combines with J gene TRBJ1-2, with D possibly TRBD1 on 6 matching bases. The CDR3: CASSEQAGALGYTF. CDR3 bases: TGTGCCAGCAGTGAACAGGCAGGGGCTCTTGGCTACACCTTC.